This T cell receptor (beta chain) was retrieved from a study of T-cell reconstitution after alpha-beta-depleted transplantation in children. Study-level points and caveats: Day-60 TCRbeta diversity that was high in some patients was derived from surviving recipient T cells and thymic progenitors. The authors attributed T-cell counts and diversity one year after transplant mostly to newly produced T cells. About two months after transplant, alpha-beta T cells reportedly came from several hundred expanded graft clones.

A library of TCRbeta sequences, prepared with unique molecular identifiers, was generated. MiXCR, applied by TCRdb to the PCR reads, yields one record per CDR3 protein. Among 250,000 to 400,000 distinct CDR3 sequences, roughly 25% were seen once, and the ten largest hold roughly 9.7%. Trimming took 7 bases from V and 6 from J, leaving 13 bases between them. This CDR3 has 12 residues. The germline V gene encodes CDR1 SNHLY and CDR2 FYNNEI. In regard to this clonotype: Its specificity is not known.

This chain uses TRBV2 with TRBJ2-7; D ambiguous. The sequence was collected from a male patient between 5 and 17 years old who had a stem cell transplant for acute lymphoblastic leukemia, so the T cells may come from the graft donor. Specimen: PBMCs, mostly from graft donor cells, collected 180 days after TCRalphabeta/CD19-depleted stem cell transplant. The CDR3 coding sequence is TGTGCCAGCAACTACCGGCCTGGCGAGCAGTACTTC. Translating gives CASNYRPGEQYF.